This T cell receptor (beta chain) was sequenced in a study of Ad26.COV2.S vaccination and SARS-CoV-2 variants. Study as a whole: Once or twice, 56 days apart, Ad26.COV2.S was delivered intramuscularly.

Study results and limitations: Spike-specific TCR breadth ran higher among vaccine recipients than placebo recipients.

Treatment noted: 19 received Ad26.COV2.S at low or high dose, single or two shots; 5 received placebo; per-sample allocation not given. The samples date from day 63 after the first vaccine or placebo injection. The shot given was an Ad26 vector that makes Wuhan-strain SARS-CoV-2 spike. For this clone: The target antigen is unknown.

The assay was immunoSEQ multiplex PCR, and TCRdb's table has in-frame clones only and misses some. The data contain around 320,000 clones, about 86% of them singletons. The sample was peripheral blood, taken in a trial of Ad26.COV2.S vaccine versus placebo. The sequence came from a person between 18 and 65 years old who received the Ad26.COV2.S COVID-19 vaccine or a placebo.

The CDR3 region has the DNA TGTGCCAGCAGTTTAAACCGGGACACAGATACGCAGTATTTT. The encoded protein is CASSLNRDTDTQYF. The chain is built from TRBV27 and TRBJ2-3; a weak D match, TRBD2 (5 bases). The CDR3 extends over 14 amino acids. The germline V gene has CDR1 MNHEY and CDR2 SMNVEV (reference sequence). Trimming pared 2 bases from V and 2 bases from J, leaving 8 bases between.